A single TCR beta chain is shown here with its context. What it binds is unknown. This specimen comes from a study of shared clonotypes between healthy human individuals. The CDR3 runs to 14 residues. In germline, CDR1 is MNHEY, CDR2 SVGAGI. Trimming took off 5 bases at V and 4 bases at J, with 13 bases between the two ends. Assay used: immunoSEQ multiplex PCR; TCRdb lists only in-frame clones, some missing. Among 1,500,000 or so clones listed, more than 95% were seen once. Regarding the study as a whole: A reduction in generation probabilities was seen for non-shared clonotypes relative to those shared by all four donors. Limitation of the genetic and exposure-history diversity represented came from the few donors.

Source material: naive CD4+ T cells sorted from blood. As to subset: CD45RA+ positively selected. This TCR derives from a young man in good health. V is TRBV6-5 and J is TRBJ2-3; the D is unclear. The CDR3 protein is CASSPTQTPDTQYF. In nucleotides, the CDR3 is TGTGCCAGCAGTCCCACTCAAACGCCAGATACGCAGTATTTT.